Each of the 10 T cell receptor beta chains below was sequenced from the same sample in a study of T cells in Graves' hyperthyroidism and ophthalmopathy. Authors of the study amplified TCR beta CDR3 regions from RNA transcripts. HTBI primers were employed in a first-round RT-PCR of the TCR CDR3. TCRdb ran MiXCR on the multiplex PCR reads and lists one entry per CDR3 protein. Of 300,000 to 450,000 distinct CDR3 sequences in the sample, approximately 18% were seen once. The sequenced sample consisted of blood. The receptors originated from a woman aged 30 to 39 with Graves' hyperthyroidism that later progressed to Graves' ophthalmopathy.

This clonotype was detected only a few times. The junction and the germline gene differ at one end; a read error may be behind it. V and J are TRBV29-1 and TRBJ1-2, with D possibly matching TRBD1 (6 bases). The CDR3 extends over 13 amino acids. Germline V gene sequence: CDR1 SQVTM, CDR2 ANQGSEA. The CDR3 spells CSVARGHGGGYTF. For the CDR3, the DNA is TGCAGTGTTGCGAGGGGACACGGTGGTGGCTACACCTTC.

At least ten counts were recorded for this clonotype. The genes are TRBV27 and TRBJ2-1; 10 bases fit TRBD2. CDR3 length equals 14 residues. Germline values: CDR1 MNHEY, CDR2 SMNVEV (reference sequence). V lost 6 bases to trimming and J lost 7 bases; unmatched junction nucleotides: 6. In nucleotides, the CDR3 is TGTGCCAGCAGCCCGCTAGCGGGAGTAAATGAGCAGTTCTTC. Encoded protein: CASSPLAGVNEQFF.

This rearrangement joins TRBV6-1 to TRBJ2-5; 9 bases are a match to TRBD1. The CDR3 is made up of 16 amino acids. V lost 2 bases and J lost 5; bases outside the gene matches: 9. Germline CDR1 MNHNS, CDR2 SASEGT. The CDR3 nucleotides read TGTGCCAGCAGTGAACCCATGACAGGGGGTACGGAGACCCAGTACTTC. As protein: CASSEPMTGGTETQYF.

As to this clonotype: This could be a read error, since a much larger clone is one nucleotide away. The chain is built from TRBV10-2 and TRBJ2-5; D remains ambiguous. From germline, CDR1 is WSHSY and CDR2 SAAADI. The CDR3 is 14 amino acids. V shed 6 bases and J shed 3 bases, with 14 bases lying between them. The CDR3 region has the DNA TGCGCCAGCAGCCTCCACGGTTTGGAAGAGACCCAGTACTTC. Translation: CASSLHGLEETQYF.

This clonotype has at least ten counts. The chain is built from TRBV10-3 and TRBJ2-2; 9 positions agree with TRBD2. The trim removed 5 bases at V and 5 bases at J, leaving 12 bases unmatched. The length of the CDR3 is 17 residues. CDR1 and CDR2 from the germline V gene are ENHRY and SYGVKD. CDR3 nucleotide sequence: TGTGCCATCAGTCGTCGGGCGGGAGGGCCCGTTACCGGGGAGCTGTTTTTT. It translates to CAISRRAGGPVTGELFF.

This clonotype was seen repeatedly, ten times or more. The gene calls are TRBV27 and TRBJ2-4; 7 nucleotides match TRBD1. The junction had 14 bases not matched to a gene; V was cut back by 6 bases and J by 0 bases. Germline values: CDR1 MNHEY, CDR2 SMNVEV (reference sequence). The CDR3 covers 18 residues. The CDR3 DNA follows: TGTGCCAGCAGCCGAGACAGGGTGGGAGCCTTAGCCAAAAACATTCAGTACTTC. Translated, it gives CASSRDRVGALAKNIQYF.

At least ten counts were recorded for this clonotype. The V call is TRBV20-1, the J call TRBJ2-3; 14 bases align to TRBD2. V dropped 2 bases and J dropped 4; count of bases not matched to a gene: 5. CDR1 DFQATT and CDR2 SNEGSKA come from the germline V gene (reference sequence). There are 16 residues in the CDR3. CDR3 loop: CSARTSGLAGADTQYF. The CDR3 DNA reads TGCAGTGCTAGAACCTCGGGACTAGCGGGAGCAGATACGCAGTATTTT.

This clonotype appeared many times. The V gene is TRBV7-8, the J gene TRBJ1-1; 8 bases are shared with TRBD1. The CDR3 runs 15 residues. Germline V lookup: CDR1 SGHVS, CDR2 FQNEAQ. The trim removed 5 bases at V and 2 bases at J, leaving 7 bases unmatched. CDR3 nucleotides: TGTGCCAGCAGCCCCCGGACAGGGATAAACACTGAAGCTTTCTTT. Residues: CASSPRTGINTEAFF.

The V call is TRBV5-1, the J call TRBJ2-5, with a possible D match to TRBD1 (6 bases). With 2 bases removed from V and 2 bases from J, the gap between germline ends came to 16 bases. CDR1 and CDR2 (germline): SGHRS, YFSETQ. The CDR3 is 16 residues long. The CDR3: CASSLVPAGTQETQYF. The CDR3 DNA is TGCGCCAGCAGCTTAGTACCCGCCGGGACACAAGAGACCCAGTACTTC.

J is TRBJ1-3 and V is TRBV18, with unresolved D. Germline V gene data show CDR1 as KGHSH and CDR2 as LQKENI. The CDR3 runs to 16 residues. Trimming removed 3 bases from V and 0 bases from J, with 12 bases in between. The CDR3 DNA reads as TGTGCCAGCTCACCGGGTGGCAGGAGCTCTGGAAACACCATATATTTT. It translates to CASSPGGRSSGNTIYF.